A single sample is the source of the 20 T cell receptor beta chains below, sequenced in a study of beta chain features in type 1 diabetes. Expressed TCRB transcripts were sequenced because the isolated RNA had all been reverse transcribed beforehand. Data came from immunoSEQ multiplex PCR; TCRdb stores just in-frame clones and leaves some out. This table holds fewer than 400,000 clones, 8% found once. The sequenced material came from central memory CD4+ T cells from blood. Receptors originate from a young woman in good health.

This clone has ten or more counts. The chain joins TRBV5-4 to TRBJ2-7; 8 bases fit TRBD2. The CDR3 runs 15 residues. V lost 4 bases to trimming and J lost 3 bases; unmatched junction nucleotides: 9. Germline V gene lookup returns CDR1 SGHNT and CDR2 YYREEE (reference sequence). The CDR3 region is CASSDGTRPLYEQYF. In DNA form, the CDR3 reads TGTGCCAGCAGCGACGGGACTAGGCCCCTCTACGAGCAGTACTTC.

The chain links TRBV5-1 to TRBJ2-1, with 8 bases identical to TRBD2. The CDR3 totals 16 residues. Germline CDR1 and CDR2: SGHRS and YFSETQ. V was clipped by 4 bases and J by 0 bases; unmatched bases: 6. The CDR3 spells CASSRLAGSSYNEQFF. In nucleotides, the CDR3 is TGCGCCAGCAGCCGTTTAGCGGGAAGCTCCTACAATGAGCAGTTCTTC.

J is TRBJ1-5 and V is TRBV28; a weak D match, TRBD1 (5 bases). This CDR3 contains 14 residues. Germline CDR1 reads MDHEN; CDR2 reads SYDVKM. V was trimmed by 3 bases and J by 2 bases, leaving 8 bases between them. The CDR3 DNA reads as TGTGCCAGCAGTTTTCAAGGGGGCAATCAGCCCCAGCATTTT. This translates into CASSFQGGNQPQHF.

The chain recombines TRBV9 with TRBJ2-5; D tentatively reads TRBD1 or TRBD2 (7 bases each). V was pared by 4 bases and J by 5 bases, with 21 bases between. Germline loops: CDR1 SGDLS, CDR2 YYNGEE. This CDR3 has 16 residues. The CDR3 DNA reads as TGTGCCAGCAGCCCCAGGGGGTGGCTAGCGGACGAGACCCAGTACTTC. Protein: CASSPRGWLADETQYF.

This CDR3 is CASSQQQGFTEAFF. The CDR3 DNA is TGCGCCAGCAGCCAGCAACAGGGGTTCACTGAAGCTTTCTTT. The rearrangement uses TRBV4-3 and TRBJ1-1; TRBD1 aligns across 7 bases. Germline loops: CDR1 LGHNA, CDR2 YSLEER. The CDR3 consists of 14 residues. V lost 3 bases, J lost 4 bases, and 5 bases stayed unmatched.

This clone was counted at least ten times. CDR3 DNA sequence: TGCGCCAGCATGGTGGACATTGCCTACGAGCAGTACTTC. It codes for CASMVDIAYEQYF. J is TRBJ2-7 and V is TRBV10-2; D possibly corresponds to TRBD1 (5 bases). The CDR3 covers 13 residues. Looked up from germline, CDR1 is WSHSY and CDR2 is SAAADI. Trimming removed 7 bases at V and 2 bases at J, with 12 bases between.

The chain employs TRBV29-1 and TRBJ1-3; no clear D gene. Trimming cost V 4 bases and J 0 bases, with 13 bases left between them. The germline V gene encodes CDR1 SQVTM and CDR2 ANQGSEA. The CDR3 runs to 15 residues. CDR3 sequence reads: CSVGSGTPSGNTIYF. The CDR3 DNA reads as TGCAGCGTTGGGTCGGGAACGCCCTCTGGAAACACCATATATTTT. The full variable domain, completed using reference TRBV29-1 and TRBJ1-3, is SAVISQKPSRDICQRGTSLTIQCQVDSQVTMMFWYRQQPGQSLTLIATANQGSEATYESGFVIDKFPISRPNLTFSTLTVSNMSPEDSSIYLCSVGSGTPSGNTIYFGEGSWLTVV.

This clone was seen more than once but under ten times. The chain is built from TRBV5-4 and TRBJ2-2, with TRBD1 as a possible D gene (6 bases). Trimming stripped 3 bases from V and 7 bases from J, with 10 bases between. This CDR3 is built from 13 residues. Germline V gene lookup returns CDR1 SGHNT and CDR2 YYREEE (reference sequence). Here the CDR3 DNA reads TGTGCCAGCAGCTCAGGGGTCAACGGGGAGCTGTTTTTT. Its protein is CASSSGVNGELFF.

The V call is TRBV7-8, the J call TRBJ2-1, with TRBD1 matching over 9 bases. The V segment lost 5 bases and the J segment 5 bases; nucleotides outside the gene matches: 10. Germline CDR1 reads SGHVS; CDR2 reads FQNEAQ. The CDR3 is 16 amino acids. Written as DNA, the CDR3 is TGTGCCAGCAGCCCCAGAGGGGGACAGGGAAACAATGAGCAGTTCTTC. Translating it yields CASSPRGGQGNNEQFF.

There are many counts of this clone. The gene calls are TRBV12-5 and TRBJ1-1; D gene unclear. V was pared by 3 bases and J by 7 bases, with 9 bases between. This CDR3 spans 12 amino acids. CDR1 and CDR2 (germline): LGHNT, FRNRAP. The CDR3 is CASGLGSREAFF. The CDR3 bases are TGTGCTAGTGGTTTAGGGAGCCGTGAAGCTTTCTTT.

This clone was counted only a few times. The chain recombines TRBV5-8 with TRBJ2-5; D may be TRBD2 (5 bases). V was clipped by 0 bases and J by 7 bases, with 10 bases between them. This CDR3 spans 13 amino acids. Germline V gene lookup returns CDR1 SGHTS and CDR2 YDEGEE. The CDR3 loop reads CASSLGYEGTQYF. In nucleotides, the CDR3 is TGTGCCAGCAGCTTGGGATACGAGGGGACCCAGTACTTC.

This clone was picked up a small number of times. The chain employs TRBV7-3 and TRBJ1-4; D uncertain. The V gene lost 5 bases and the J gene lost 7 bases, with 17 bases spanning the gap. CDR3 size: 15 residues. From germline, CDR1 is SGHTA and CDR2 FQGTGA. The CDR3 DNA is TGTGCCAGCAGCCCCCAGTTCGTGACGCGTGAAAAACTGTTTTTT. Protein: CASSPQFVTREKLFF.

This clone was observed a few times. CDR3 amino acids: CASSRQVEAFF. DNA for the CDR3: TGTGCCAGCAGCCGACAGGTTGAAGCTTTCTTT. The V call is TRBV28, the J call TRBJ1-1; TRBD1 is a possible D gene (6 bases). The CDR3 extends over 11 amino acids. V lost 6 bases and J 7 bases, leaving 9 bases between the germline ends. Per the germline V gene, CDR1 is MDHEN and CDR2 is SYDVKM.

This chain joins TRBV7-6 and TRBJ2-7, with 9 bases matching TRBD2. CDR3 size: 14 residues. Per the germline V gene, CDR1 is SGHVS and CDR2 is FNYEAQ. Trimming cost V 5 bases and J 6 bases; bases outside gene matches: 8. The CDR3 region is CASSPAGGFVEQYF. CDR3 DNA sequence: TGTGCCAGCAGCCCAGCGGGAGGCTTTGTCGAGCAGTACTTC.

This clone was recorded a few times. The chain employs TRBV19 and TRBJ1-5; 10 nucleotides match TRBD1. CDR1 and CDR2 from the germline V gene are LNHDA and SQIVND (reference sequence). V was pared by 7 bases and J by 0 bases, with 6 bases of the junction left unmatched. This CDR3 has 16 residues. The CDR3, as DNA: TGTGCCAGTAAGCGGGGGACAGGGGATAGCAATCAGCCCCAGCATTTT. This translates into CASKRGTGDSNQPQHF.

The CDR3 DNA reads TGTGCCAGCAGGCTGAGTGCGGCCCTTACTGAAGCTTTCTTT. Translating it yields CASRLSAALTEAFF. The V gene is TRBV6-5, the J gene TRBJ1-1; D is undetermined. Germline V gene data show CDR1 as MNHEY and CDR2 as SVGAGI. The CDR3 covers 14 residues. With 6 bases removed from V and 5 bases from J, the gap between germline ends came to 16 bases.

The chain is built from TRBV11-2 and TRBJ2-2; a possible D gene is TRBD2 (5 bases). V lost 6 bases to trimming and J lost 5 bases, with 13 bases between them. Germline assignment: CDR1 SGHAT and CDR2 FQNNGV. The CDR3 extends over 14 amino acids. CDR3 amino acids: CASRPDYFTGELFF. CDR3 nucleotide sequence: TGTGCCAGCAGACCCGACTACTTTACCGGGGAGCTGTTTTTT.

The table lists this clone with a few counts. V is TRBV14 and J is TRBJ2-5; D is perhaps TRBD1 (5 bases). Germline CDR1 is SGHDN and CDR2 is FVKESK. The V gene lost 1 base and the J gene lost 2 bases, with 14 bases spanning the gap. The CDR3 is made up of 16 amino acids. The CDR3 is CASSQGSRAKQETQYF. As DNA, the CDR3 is TGTGCCAGCAGCCAAGGTTCCAGGGCAAAACAAGAGACCCAGTACTTC. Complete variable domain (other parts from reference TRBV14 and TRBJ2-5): EAGVTQFPSHSVIEKGQTVTLRCDPISGHDNLYWYRRVMGKEIKFLLHFVKESKQDESGMPNNRFLAERTGGTYSTLKVQPAELEDSGVYFCASSQGSRAKQETQYFGPGTRLLVL.

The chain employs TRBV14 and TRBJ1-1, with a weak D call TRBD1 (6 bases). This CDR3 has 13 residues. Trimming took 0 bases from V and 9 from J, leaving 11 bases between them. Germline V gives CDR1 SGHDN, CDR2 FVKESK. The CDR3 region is CASSQDRGRKAFF. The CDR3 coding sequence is TGTGCCAGCAGCCAAGATAGGGGGAGGAAAGCTTTCTTT.

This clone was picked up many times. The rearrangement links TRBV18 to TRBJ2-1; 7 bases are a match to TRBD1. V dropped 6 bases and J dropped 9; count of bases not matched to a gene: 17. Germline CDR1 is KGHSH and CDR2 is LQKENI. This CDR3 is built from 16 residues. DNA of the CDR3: TGTGCCAGCTCCTTTCTCCGACAGGGCGGATCGGGTGAGCAGTTCTTC. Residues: CASSFLRQGGSGEQFF.